The 27 T cell receptor beta chains in this list originate from one sample, sequenced in a study of shared clonotypes between healthy human individuals. Produced via immunoSEQ multiplex PCR; TCRdb's table is partial and in-frame only. The sample has about 1 million clones; around 74% are singletons. The source material was memory CD4+ T cells sorted from blood. The subset: CD45RA-negative fraction. These receptor sequences come from a man aged 18 to 30 in good health.

This clone has ten or more counts. CDR3 DNA: TGTGCCAGCAGCTTAGCCGGGGGGCGCGAAGCTTTCTTT. Translation gives CASSLAGGREAFF. The V call is TRBV11-2, the J call TRBJ1-1; the D gene is possibly TRBD1 (6 bases). The CDR3 extends over 13 amino acids. V dropped 1 base and J dropped 8 bases, with 11 bases sitting between them. CDR1 and CDR2 (germline): SGHAT, FQNNGV.

The chain links TRBV7-9 to TRBJ2-7; either TRBD1 or TRBD2 may supply D (6 bases each). The germline V gene encodes CDR1 SEHNR and CDR2 FQNEAQ (reference sequence). The CDR3 has 14 residues. Trimming took off 5 bases at V and 2 bases at J, with 13 bases between the two ends. CDR3 sequence reads: CASSASGGPYEQYF. In DNA form, the CDR3 reads TGTGCCAGCAGCGCCTCCGGGGGCCCCTACGAGCAGTACTTC.

The V call is TRBV7-2, the J call TRBJ2-3; no reliable D call. Looked up from germline, CDR1 is SGHTA and CDR2 is FQGNSA. The CDR3 extends over 13 amino acids. The germline V and J ends were trimmed by 8 bases and 4 bases, with 13 bases remaining between them. The CDR3 sequence: CASHLQRPDTQYF. CDR3 DNA sequence: TGTGCCAGCCACTTACAACGTCCAGATACGCAGTATTTT.

A few counts support this clone. The chain is built from TRBV7-4 and TRBJ2-7, with D possibly being TRBD2 (5 bases). This CDR3 is built from 16 residues. Looked up from germline, CDR1 is SGHVT and CDR2 is SQSDAQ. Between the trimmed V and J ends, which lost 1 base and 0 bases, there was a span of 13 bases. CDR3 in DNA: TGTGCCAGCAGCTTAGAATCCAGCGGTTACTCCTACGAGCAGTACTTC. Translation gives CASSLESSGYSYEQYF.

The sample holds a few counts of this clone. V gene TRBV6-1 combines with J gene TRBJ2-5; TRBD1 agrees at 7 bases. The length of the CDR3 is 16 residues. Per the germline V gene, CDR1 is MNHNS and CDR2 is SASEGT. V was clipped by 4 bases and J by 4 bases; unmatched bases: 12. CDR3 coding DNA: TGTGCCAGCAGTGCATATGGGGCAGGGGGAATAGAGACCCAGTACTTC. It translates to CASSAYGAGGIETQYF.

The chain joins TRBV29-1 to TRBJ2-7; a possible D gene is TRBD2 (5 bases). The ends were cut back, 4 bases at V and 6 bases at J, with 10 bases in the middle. This CDR3 region has 11 residues. Germline V lookup: CDR1 SQVTM, CDR2 ANQGSEA. The CDR3 region is CSVGEGTEQYF. In DNA form, the CDR3 reads TGCAGCGTTGGTGAGGGAACCGAGCAGTACTTC.

The chain uses TRBV10-1 and TRBJ2-7, with D perhaps matching TRBD1 (6 bases). Germline CDR1 reads WNHNN; CDR2 reads SYGVQD (reference sequence). The ends were cut back, 11 bases at V and 1 base at J, with 21 bases in the middle. The length of the CDR3 is 15 residues. CDR3 sequence reads: CAEADRQGMSYEQYF. The CDR3 DNA follows: TGCGCCGAGGCGGATCGGCAGGGGATGTCCTACGAGCAGTACTTC.

V is TRBV27 and J is TRBJ1-5; no clear D gene. CDR1 and CDR2 from the germline V gene are MNHEY and SMNVEV (reference sequence). V lost 0 bases and J 0 bases, leaving 9 bases between the germline ends. This CDR3 has 16 amino acids. The chain's CDR3 is CASSLSPGVSNQPQHF. Here the CDR3 DNA reads TGTGCCAGCAGTTTATCGCCCGGGGTTAGCAATCAGCCCCAGCATTTT.

In the case of this clone: One end of the junction varies from germline; a read error may be responsible. This chain connects TRBV11-2 to TRBJ1-2; 9 bases fit TRBD1. The CDR3 totals 19 residues. The germline V gene has CDR1 SGHAT and CDR2 FQNNGV. CDR3 region: CASSLDEGTGRRTFYGYTF. The CDR3 DNA is TGTGCCAGCAGCTTAGATGAAGGGACAGGGAGAAGAACCTTCTATGGCTACACTTTC.

The sample holds a few counts of this clone. V gene TRBV28 combines with J gene TRBJ1-1; D is undetermined. Germline CDR1 reads MDHEN; CDR2 reads SYDVKM. The ends were cut back, 3 bases at V and 6 bases at J, with 14 bases in the middle. The CDR3 consists of 14 residues. The CDR3 DNA follows: TGTGCCAGCAGTTTGGGTCCCCAAAGGGCTGAAGCTTTCTTT. As protein: CASSLGPQRAEAFF.

The J gene is TRBJ2-3, the V gene TRBV5-4; D call uncertain. Trimming removed 4 bases at V and 1 base at J, with 10 bases between. This CDR3 has 14 residues. The V gene's germline CDR1 is SGHNT and CDR2 YYREEE (reference sequence). This CDR3 reads CASSRSSGTDTQYF. DNA of the CDR3: TGTGCCAGCAGCCGATCCTCTGGCACAGATACGCAGTATTTT.

The rearrangement links TRBV6-6 to TRBJ2-7, with D possibly TRBD2 on 6 matching bases. V lost 2 bases and J 7 bases, leaving 15 bases between the germline ends. Per germline, CDR1 MNHNY and CDR2 SVGAGI (reference sequence). The CDR3 has 14 residues. CDR3 coding DNA: TGTGCCAGCAGTTACGAATCGGGAGTTCGGGAGCAGTACTTC. Amino acid sequence: CASSYESGVREQYF.

This clone was observed a single time. The chain has TRBV7-9 and TRBJ2-7, with 7 bases lining up with TRBD1. This CDR3 comprises 15 residues. Trimming at V came to 3 bases and at J to 2 bases, leaving 7 bases not matched to a gene. The germline V gene encodes CDR1 SEHNR and CDR2 FQNEAQ (reference sequence). The CDR3: CASSLGWDRAYEQYF. As DNA, the CDR3 is TGTGCCAGCAGCTTGGGGTGGGACAGAGCCTACGAGCAGTACTTC.

This chain links TRBV6-1 with TRBJ2-4; no reliable D call. Germline CDR1 is MNHNS and CDR2 is SASEGT. This CDR3 comprises 11 residues. Trimming took 2 bases from V and 8 from J, leaving 4 bases between them. The CDR3 loop reads CASSELDIQYF. CDR3 nucleotide sequence: TGTGCCAGCAGTGAACTGGACATTCAGTACTTC.

The V gene is TRBV30, the J gene TRBJ2-7; D gene ambiguous. V lost 2 bases and J lost 1, with 6 bases in between. The CDR3 loop spans 12 amino acids. Germline CDR1 is GTSNPN and CDR2 is SVGIG (reference sequence). The CDR3 region has the DNA TGTGCCTGGAGTCTAGGGTCCTACGAGCAGTACTTC. It codes for CAWSLGSYEQYF.

The table lists this clone with many counts. The rearrangement joins TRBV7-2 to TRBJ1-2; 8 bases are a match to TRBD1. CDR1 is SGHTA and CDR2 is FQGNSA in the germline V gene. J lost 10 bases, V lost 4 bases, and 8 bases had no gene match. The CDR3 has 13 residues. The CDR3 bases are TGTGCCAGCAGCTCGAGACAGGGGCTCTCCTACACCTTC. Translated: CASSSRQGLSYTF.

This rearrangement joins TRBV6-1 to TRBJ1-1; TRBD1 matches 8 bases. J lost 4 bases, V lost 4 bases, and 5 bases had no gene match. CDR1 is MNHNS and CDR2 is SASEGT in the germline V gene. The CDR3 length is 14 residues. CDR3 loop: CASSVAGGRTEAFF. The CDR3, as DNA: TGTGCCAGCAGTGTCGCAGGGGGCCGCACTGAAGCTTTCTTT.

The V call is TRBV6-1, the J call TRBJ2-7; no definite D call. This CDR3 spans 14 amino acids. CDR1 and CDR2 (germline): MNHNS, SASEGT. The V end lost 5 bases, the J end lost 3 bases, and 14 bases lay between the germline ends. The CDR3 sequence: CASSSLPWIYEQYF. Here the CDR3 DNA reads TGTGCCAGCAGTTCGCTCCCCTGGATCTACGAGCAGTACTTC.

This clone counts as medium-sized (0.01 to 0.1%). Other DNA sequences within the sample encode an identical CDR3. The V and J genes are TRBV2 and TRBJ2-7; no clear D. The CDR3 is made up of 14 amino acids. Deletions cut 0 bases from V and 2 bases from J, with 8 bases between. The germline V gene has CDR1 SNHLY and CDR2 FYNNEI. This CDR3 reads CASSEAGPAYEQYF. CDR3 bases: TGTGCCAGCAGTGAAGCAGGGCCGGCCTACGAGCAGTACTTC.

This clone was recorded at least ten times. This chain links TRBV23-1 with TRBJ2-7; TRBD1 is a possible D gene (6 bases). TRBV23-1 is sorted into the ORF group, with uncertain function. The CDR3 runs to 17 residues. Trimming took 2 bases from V and 4 from J, leaving 21 bases between them. The CDR3 protein is CASSQSRGFYLPYEQYF. The CDR3 DNA is TGCGCCAGCAGTCAAAGTAGGGGGTTCTATCTCCCTTACGAGCAGTACTTC.

The V call is TRBV7-9, the J call TRBJ1-2; 8 bases are a match to TRBD1. The CDR3 extends over 14 amino acids. Germline assignment: CDR1 SEHNR and CDR2 FQNEAQ (reference sequence). The V and J ends lost 5 bases and 8 bases, in that order; junction bases with no gene match: 10. CDR3 amino acids: CASSAGQVILGYTF. CDR3 nucleotide sequence: TGTGCCAGCAGCGCGGGACAGGTTATTTTAGGCTACACCTTC.

The V call is TRBV11-2, the J call TRBJ2-3; D call uncertain. The CDR3 extends over 12 amino acids. The V gene lost 5 bases and the J gene lost 5 bases, with 8 bases spanning the gap. The germline CDR1 and CDR2 sequences are SGHAT and FQNNGV. The CDR3 spells CASSPQRDTQYF. The CDR3 region has the DNA TGTGCCAGCAGCCCCCAAAGAGATACGCAGTATTTT.

The chain has TRBV10-3 and TRBJ1-4; D gene unclear. Germline V CDR1 and CDR2: ENHRY, SYGVKD. Trimming took 7 bases from V and 6 from J, leaving 15 bases between them. The CDR3 sequence is 14 residues long. CDR3 in amino acids: CAIKRAGGDEKLFF. The DNA for the CDR3 is TGTGCCATCAAAAGGGCGGGAGGAGATGAAAAACTGTTTTTT.

This chain joins TRBV7-9 and TRBJ2-1, with D unclear. V gave up 4 bases and J gave up 1 base, with 11 bases separating them. Germline V CDR1 and CDR2: SEHNR, FQNEAQ (reference sequence). The CDR3 totals 15 residues. CDR3 loop: CASSSTDPSYNEQFF. The CDR3 nucleotides are TGTGCCAGCAGCTCTACCGATCCGTCCTACAATGAGCAGTTCTTC.

The V and J genes are TRBV5-1 and TRBJ1-2; tentative D call: TRBD1 (5 bases). CDR3 length: 13 residues. V lost 3 bases, J lost 6 bases, and 12 bases lay in between. Germline CDR1 and CDR2: SGHRS and YFSETQ. This chain's CDR3 is CASSYGRGDGYTF. The CDR3 DNA reads as TGCGCCAGCAGCTATGGACGGGGGGATGGCTACACCTTC. The entire variable domain, with the rest obtained from reference TRBV5-1 and TRBJ1-2, is as follows: KAGVTQTPRYLIKTRGQQVTLSCSPISGHRSVSWYQQTPGQGLQFLFEYFSETQRNKGNFPGRFSGRQFSNSRSEMNVSTLELGDSALYLCASSYGRGDGYTFGSGTRLTVV.

The rearrangement links TRBV9 to TRBJ1-5, with D tentatively TRBD1 (6 bases). V lost 0 bases and J 3 bases, leaving 16 bases between the germline ends. Germline V gives CDR1 SGDLS, CDR2 YYNGEE. The CDR3 length is 17 residues. In DNA form, the CDR3 reads TGTGCCAGCAGCGTAGAGGGGCCCGGACAGTCCAATCAGCCCCAGCATTTT. As protein: CASSVEGPGQSNQPQHF.

V is TRBV25-1 and J is TRBJ1-2, with D maybe TRBD1 (6 bases). The CDR3 is 14 residues long. V was shortened by 4 bases and J by 4 bases, with 13 bases between the two germline ends. Germline V gene lookup returns CDR1 MGHDK and CDR2 SYGVNS. CDR3 bases: TGTGCCAGCAGTGGGGGGCATCGGATCTATGGCTACACCTTC. The encoded protein is CASSGGHRIYGYTF.